This T cell receptor (beta chain) was recorded in a study of blood T cell repertoires in COVID-19. Overall study: Sources were T cells, B-cell-depleted T cells, or PBMCs; the material itself was cDNA or gDNA.

Per the original methods: Amplification with reference gene primers provided the estimates of nucleated cell counts. Some clones are missing from TCRdb's copy, which holds only in-frame ones; the method was immunoSEQ multiplex PCR. The V and J calls and clone size are taken from that table; D and trimming were inferred from the DNA. The top ten clones hold 5.5% to 7.5% of a sample with roughly 350,000 clones, approximately 91% of them seen once. In the case of this clone: In the same sample, other DNA sequences code for this CDR3.

The V end lost 5 bases, the J end lost 0 bases, and 7 bases lay between the germline ends. CDR1 is GTSNPN, CDR2 SVGIG, per germline (reference sequence). The CDR3 spans 12 residues. This sequence originates from a woman in her 70s with COVID-19, enrolled during active disease. Sequencing used peripheral blood. The gene calls are TRBV30 and TRBJ1-1, with a weak D call TRBD1 (5 bases). The DNA for the CDR3 is TGTGCCTGGGGCAGGGTGAACACTGAAGCTTTCTTT. This translates into CAWGRVNTEAFF. Supplemented by reference TRBV30 and TRBJ1-1, the full variable domain reads SQTIHQWPATLVQPVGSPLSLECTVEGTSNPNLYWYRQAAGRGLQLLFYSVGIGQISSEVPQNLSASRPQDRQFILSSKKLLLSDSGFYLCAWGRVNTEAFFGQGTRLTVV.